This TCR beta chain came from a study of memory CD4+ T cells and cytomegalovirus serostatus. At the level of the study: Of the healthy Belgian adults, 9 or 10 were CMV seropositive and about two dozen seronegative.

Single viable CD3+CD4+CD8-CD45RO+ cells were sorted as the memory CD4+ T cells. Serostatus was set by detecting CMV pp150, pp28, p38, p52 IgG. A note on this clone: Its antigen is currently unknown.

Original methodology: After removing out-of-frame reads, around 2,100,000 distinct TCRbeta sequences remained. Only in-frame clones appear in the TCRdb table, and some are missing; sequencing was by immunoSEQ multiplex PCR. The DNA was the basis for D and trimming; V, J and clone size are from that table. The table has fewer than 90,000 clones, 78% seen once. General study points: Median bootstrapped AUC for CMV status was just under 0.97 originally, less than 0.92 US-trained.

V lost 5 bases and J lost 8, with 12 bases in between. CDR3 length: 12 amino acids. The V gene's germline CDR1 is SNHLY and CDR2 FYNNEI. The chain couples TRBV2 to TRBJ1-2; D gene ambiguous. The TCR comes from an adult in good health and CMV-seropositive. Sequenced material: memory CD4+ T cells from blood. The CDR3 protein is CASSLGIMGYTF. DNA for the CDR3: TGTGCCAGCAGTCTCGGCATTATGGGCTACACCTTC. The full variable domain, its missing parts supplied by reference TRBV2 and TRBJ1-2, is EPEVTQTPSHQVTQMGQEVILRCVPISNHLYFYWYRQILGQKVEFLVSFYNNEISEKSEIFDDQFSVERPDGSNFTLKIRSTKLEDSAMYFCASSLGIMGYTFGSGTRLTVV.